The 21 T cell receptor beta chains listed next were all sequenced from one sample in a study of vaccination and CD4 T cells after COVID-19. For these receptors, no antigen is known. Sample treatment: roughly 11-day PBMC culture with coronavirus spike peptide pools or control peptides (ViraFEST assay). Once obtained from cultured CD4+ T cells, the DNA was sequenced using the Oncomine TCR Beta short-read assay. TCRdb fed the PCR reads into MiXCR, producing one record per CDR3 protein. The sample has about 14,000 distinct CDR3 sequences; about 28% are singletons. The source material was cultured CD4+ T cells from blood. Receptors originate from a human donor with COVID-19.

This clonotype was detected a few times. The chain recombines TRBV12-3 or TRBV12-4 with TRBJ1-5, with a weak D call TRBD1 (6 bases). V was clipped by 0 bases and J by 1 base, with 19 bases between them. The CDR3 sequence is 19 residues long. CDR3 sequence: CASSLARPVGGKSNQPQHF. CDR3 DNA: TGTGCCAGCAGTTTAGCGCGCCCCGTAGGGGGGAAAAGCAATCAGCCCCAGCATTTT.

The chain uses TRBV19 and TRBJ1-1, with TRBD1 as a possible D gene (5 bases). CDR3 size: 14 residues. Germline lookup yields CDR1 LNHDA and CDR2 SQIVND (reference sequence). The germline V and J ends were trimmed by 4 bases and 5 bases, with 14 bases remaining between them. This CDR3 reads CASSRPQGATEAFF. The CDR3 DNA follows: TGTGCCAGTAGTAGGCCCCAGGGAGCGACTGAAGCTTTCTTT. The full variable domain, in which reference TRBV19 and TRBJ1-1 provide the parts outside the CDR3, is DGGITQSPKYLFRKEGQNVTLSCEQNLNHDAMYWYRQDPGQGLRLIYYSQIVNDFQKGDIAEGYSVSREKKESFPLTVTSAQKNPTAFYLCASSRPQGATEAFFGQGTRLTVV.

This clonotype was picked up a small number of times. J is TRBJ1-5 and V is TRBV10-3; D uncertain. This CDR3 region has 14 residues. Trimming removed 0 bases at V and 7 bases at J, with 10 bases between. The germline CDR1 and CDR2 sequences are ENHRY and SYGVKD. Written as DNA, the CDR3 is TGTGCCATCAGTGAGTCTGGGGTCGGGCAGCCCCAGCATTTT. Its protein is CAISESGVGQPQHF.

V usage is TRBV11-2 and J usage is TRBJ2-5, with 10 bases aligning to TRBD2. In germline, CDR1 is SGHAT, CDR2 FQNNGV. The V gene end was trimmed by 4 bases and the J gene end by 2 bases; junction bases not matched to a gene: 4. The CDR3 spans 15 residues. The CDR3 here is CASSSAGGRQETQYF. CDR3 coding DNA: TGTGCCAGCAGCTCAGCGGGGGGGCGGCAAGAGACCCAGTACTTC. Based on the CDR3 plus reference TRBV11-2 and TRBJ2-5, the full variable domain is EAGVAQSPRYKIIEKRQSVAFWCNPISGHATLYWYQQILGQGPKLLIQFQNNGVVDDSQLPKDRFSAERLKGVDSTLKIQPAKLEDSAVYLCASSSAGGRQETQYFGPGTRLLVL.

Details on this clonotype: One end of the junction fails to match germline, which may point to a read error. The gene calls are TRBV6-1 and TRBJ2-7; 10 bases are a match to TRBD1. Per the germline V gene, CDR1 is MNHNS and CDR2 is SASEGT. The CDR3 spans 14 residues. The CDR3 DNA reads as TGTGCCAGCAAGCAACCGGGACAGGGGTCCTCTTGGGACTTC. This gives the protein CASKQPGQGSSWDF.

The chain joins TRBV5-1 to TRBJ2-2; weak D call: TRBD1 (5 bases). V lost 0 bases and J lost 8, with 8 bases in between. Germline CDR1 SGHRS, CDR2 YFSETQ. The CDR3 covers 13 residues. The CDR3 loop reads CASSLEGIGELFF. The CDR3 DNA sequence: TGCGCCAGCAGCTTGGAGGGGATTGGGGAGCTGTTTTTT.

This chain's CDR3 is CASSPSRLGEQFF. The CDR3 nucleotides read TGTGCCAGCAGCCCCTCTAGGCTTGGTGAGCAGTTCTTC. This chain links TRBV7-8 with TRBJ2-1, with D unclear. The CDR3 runs 13 residues. The germline CDR1 and CDR2 sequences are SGHVS and FQNEAQ. Trimming took off 5 bases at V and 9 bases at J, with 14 bases between the two ends.

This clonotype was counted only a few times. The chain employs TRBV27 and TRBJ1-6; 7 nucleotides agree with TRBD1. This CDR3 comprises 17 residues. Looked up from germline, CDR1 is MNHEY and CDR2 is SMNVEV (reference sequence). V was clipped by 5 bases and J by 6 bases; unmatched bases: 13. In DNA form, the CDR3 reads TGTGCCAGCAGTACACCTTCGTTAGGGGGCGGTAATTCACCCCTCCACTTT. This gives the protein CASSTPSLGGGNSPLHF.

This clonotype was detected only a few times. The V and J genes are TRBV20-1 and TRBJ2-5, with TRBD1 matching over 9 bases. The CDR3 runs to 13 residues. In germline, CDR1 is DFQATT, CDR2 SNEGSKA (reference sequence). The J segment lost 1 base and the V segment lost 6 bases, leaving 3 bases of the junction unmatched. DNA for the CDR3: TGCAGTGCCCTGGACAGGGGCCAAGAGACCCAGTACTTC. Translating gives CSALDRGQETQYF.

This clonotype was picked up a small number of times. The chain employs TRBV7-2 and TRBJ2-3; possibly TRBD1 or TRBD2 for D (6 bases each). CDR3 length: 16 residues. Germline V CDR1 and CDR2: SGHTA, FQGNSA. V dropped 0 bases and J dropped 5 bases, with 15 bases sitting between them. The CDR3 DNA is TGTGCCAGCAGCTTAGCCGTTGGTGGGGGGCGAGATACGCAGTATTTT. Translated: CASSLAVGGGRDTQYF. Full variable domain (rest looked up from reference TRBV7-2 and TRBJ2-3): GAGVSQSPSNKVTEKGKDVELRCDPISGHTALYWYRQSLGQGLEFLIYFQGNSAPDKSGLPSDRFSAERTGGSVSTLTIQRTQQEDSAVYLCASSLAVGGGRDTQYFGPGTRLTVL.

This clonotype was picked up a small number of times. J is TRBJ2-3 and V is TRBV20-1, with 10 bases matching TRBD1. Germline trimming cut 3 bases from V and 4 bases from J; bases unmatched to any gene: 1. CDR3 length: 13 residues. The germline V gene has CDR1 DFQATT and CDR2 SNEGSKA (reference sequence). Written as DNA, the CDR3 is TGCAGTGCTAGGACAGGGGGCCCAGATACGCAGTATTTT. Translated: CSARTGGPDTQYF.

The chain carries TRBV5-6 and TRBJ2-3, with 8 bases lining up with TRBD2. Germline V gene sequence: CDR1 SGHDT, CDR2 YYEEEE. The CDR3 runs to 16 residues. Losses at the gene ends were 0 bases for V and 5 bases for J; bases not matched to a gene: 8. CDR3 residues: CASSLVGGAGGDTQYF. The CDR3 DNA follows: TGTGCCAGCAGCTTGGTCGGGGGGGCCGGTGGAGATACGCAGTATTTT.

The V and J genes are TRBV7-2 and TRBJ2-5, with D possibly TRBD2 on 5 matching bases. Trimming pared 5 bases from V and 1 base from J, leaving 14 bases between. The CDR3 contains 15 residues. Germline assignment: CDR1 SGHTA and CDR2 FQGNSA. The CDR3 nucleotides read TGTGCCAGCAGCCCCTCGGCGGGTCGCCAAGAGACCCAGTACTTC. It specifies CASSPSAGRQETQYF.

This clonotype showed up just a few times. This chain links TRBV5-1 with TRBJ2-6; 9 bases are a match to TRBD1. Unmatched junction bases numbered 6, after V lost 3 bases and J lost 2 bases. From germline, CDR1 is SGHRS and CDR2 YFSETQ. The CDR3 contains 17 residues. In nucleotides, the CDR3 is TGCGCCAGCAGCTCGGACAGGGGACGAACTGGGGCCAACGTCCTGACTTTC. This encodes CASSSDRGRTGANVLTF. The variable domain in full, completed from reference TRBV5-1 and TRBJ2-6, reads KAGVTQTPRYLIKTRGQQVTLSCSPISGHRSVSWYQQTPGQGLQFLFEYFSETQRNKGNFPGRFSGRQFSNSRSEMNVSTLELGDSALYLCASSSDRGRTGANVLTFGAGSRLTVL.

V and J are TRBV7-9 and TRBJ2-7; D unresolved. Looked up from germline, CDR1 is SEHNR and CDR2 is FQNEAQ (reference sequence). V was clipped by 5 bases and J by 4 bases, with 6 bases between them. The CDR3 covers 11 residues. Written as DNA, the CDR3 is TGTGCCAGCAGCCGTTGGTACGAGCAGTACTTC. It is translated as CASSRWYEQYF.

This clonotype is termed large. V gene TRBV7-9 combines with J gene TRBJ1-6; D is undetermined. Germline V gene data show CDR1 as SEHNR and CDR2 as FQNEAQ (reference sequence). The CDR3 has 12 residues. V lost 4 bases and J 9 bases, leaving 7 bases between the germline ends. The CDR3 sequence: CASSSPSSPLHF. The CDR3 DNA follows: TGTGCCAGCAGCTCACCGTCTTCACCCCTCCACTTT.

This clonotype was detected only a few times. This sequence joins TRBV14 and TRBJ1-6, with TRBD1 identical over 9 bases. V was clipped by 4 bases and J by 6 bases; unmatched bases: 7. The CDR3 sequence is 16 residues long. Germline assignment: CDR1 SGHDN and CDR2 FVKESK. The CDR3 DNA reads TGTGCCAGCAGCCCTCCGGGACAGGGATTTAATTCACCCCTCCACTTT. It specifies CASSPPGQGFNSPLHF.

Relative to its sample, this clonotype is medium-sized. The CDR3 reads CATQGQLNQPQHF. CDR3 nucleotide sequence: TGTGCCACCCAAGGACAGTTAAATCAGCCCCAGCATTTT. V and J are TRBV15 and TRBJ1-5, with a possible D match to TRBD1 (6 bases). CDR3 size: 13 residues. The ends were cut back, 8 bases at V and 4 bases at J, with 12 bases in the middle. CDR1 and CDR2 (germline): LNHNV, YYDKDF (reference sequence).

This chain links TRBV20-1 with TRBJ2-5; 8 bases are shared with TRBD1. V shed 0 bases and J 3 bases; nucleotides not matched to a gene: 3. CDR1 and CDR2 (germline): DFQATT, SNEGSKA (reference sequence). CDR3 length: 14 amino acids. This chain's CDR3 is CSARDRQGKETQYF. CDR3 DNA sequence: TGCAGTGCTAGAGATAGACAGGGGAAAGAGACCCAGTACTTC.

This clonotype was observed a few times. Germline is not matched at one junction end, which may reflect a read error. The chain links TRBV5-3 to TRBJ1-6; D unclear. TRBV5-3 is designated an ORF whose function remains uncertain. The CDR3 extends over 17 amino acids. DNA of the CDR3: TGTGCCAGCAGCTCCTTGGGAGTTGGGACCTATAATTCACCCCTCCACTTT. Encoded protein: CASSSLGVGTYNSPLHF.

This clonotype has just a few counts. The CDR3 DNA is TGTGCCAGCAGTTTCAACAGGGGACAGCCCCAGCATTTT. It is translated as CASSFNRGQPQHF. This chain uses TRBV12-3 or TRBV12-4 with TRBJ1-5; 7 bases line up with TRBD1. The CDR3 has 13 residues. The ends lost 3 bases at V and 7 bases at J; junction bases unmatched: 3.